The text below deals with one TCR beta chain. Its antigen remains unknown. The CDR3 contains 14 residues. The germline CDR1 and CDR2 sequences are LNHDA and SQIVND (reference sequence). V was clipped by 3 bases and J by 0 bases, with 9 bases between them. Only in-frame clones appear in the TCRdb table, and some are missing; sequencing was by immunoSEQ multiplex PCR. The table shows 77,000 or so clones, with 75% to 85% occurring only once. This specimen comes from a study of a mutant IDH1 vaccine in newly diagnosed glioma. Overall study context: The earlier regimen, radiotherapy, temozolomide, or both, was most often both.

Time point in this sample: week 47, end of study. Doses of 300 ug of mutant IDH1 20-mer peptide were given with topical imiquimod. The rearrangement links TRBV19 to TRBJ2-7; D uncertain. Sequences were derived from PBMCs, sampled from a glioma patient whose treatment included an IDH1 peptide vaccine. This sequence was found in a man between 40 and 49 years old with glioma. The CDR3 DNA reads TGTGCCAGTAGTATGGTTGGACCCTCCTACGAGCAGTACTTC. Its translation is CASSMVGPSYEQYF.